Each of the 24 T cell receptor beta chains below was sequenced from the same sample in a study of Graves' ophthalmopathy and Graves' hyperthyroidism. Transcripts of RNA were the source for amplifying TCR beta CDR3 regions. The workflow started with a first-round RT-PCR run with HTBI primers and then moved on to a second-round multiplex PCR. MiXCR, run by TCRdb on the multiplex PCR reads, gives a single entry per CDR3 protein. Of roughly 380,000 distinct CDR3 sequences detected, less than 20% appear once; the ten largest clones hold 7%. Material: peripheral blood. These TCRs come from a woman in her late teens or twenties with stable Graves' hyperthyroidism.

Many counts were recorded for this clonotype. The chain links TRBV12-3 or TRBV12-4 to TRBJ1-1, with TRBD1 matching over 7 bases. V dropped 4 bases and J dropped 2; count of bases not matched to a gene: 10. The CDR3 length is 16 residues. CDR3 DNA sequence: TGTGCCAGCAGTTCGACAGGGTCGCTGGTCAACACTGAAGCTTTCTTT. This translates into CASSSTGSLVNTEAFF.

In this sample, this clonotype turned up many times. The chain's CDR3 is CASSSRTGANSPLHF. DNA of the CDR3: TGTGCCAGCAGTTCTCGGACGGGCGCCAATTCACCCCTCCACTTT. The chain employs TRBV6-2 or TRBV6-3 and TRBJ1-6; D remains ambiguous. The CDR3 is 15 amino acids. Germline V gene data show CDR1 as MNHEY and CDR2 as SVGEGT. V lost 4 bases to trimming and J lost 7 bases, with 14 bases between them.

In this sample, this clonotype turned up many times. V and J are TRBV2 and TRBJ2-5; unclear D gene. CDR1 SNHLY and CDR2 FYNNEI come from the germline V gene. CDR3 length equals 13 residues. Trimming shortened V by 6 bases and J by 5 bases, and 13 bases separated the two germline ends. Here the CDR3 reads CASSVPPKETQYF. The CDR3 region has the DNA TGTGCCAGCAGCGTCCCACCTAAGGAGACCCAGTACTTC.

This clonotype came up many times. The genes are TRBV2 and TRBJ1-1, with 10 bases lining up with TRBD1. V dropped 5 bases and J dropped 5; count of bases not matched to a gene: 8. This CDR3 contains 15 residues. Per germline, CDR1 SNHLY and CDR2 FYNNEI. CDR3 coding DNA: TGTGCCAGCAGTATGATGGGACAGGGGCGGACTGAAGCTTTCTTT. It yields the protein CASSMMGQGRTEAFF.

V and J are TRBV5-6 and TRBJ2-2, with TRBD1 matching 9 bases. V lost 1 base, J lost 6 bases, and 7 bases stayed unmatched. Germline CDR1 reads SGHDT; CDR2 reads YYEEEE. The CDR3 runs to 16 residues. The CDR3 DNA is TGTGCCAGCAGCTTGCCAACTGGGACAGGGCCCGGGGAGCTGTTTTTT. It specifies CASSLPTGTGPGELFF.

This sequence joins TRBV12-3 or TRBV12-4 and TRBJ1-2; TRBD1 agrees at 7 bases. This CDR3 has 15 residues. Trimming cost V 4 bases and J 7 bases; bases outside gene matches: 12. The CDR3 nucleotides are TGTGCCAGCAGTTCGAGGGACAGACAGCCGGTTGGCTACACCTTC. Residues: CASSSRDRQPVGYTF.

This clonotype was picked up many times. This may be a read error, as it is one base from a much larger clone. Because it lacks the conserved phenylalanine or tryptophan at the end, this CDR3 is likely a read error. The V gene is TRBV6-1, the J gene TRBJ1-2; no definite D call. V was cut by 3 bases and J by 7 bases, with 9 bases left in between. The CDR3 is 12 residues long. Germline CDR1 is MNHNS and CDR2 is SASEGT. The CDR3 spells CASSDLSRGYTS. CDR3 DNA sequence: TGTGCCAGCAGTGACCTGAGCCGTGGCTACACCTCC.

Concerning this clonotype itself: At one boundary the junction diverges from the germline segment, which might be a read error. The CDR3 sequence is CASTLEPGQSSNGYTF. The CDR3 bases are TGTGCCAGCACCTTAGAACCCGGACAGTCGTCGAATGGCTACACCTTC. The chain employs TRBV7-3 and TRBJ1-2; D possibly corresponds to TRBD1 (6 bases). This CDR3 region has 16 residues. Germline CDR1 reads SGHTA; CDR2 reads FQGTGA.

This clonotype was counted a few times. The chain is built from TRBV19 and TRBJ2-6; D could derive from TRBD1 or TRBD2 (7 bases each). The V gene's germline CDR1 is LNHDA and CDR2 SQIVND (reference sequence). CDR3 length: 19 amino acids. V lost 6 bases and J lost 0, with 21 bases in between. CDR3 DNA sequence: TGTGCCAGTAGCCGGGGGAGGGACAGAGTTTTCTCTGGGGCCAACGTCCTGACTTTC. Translation gives CASSRGRDRVFSGANVLTF.

This clonotype came up many times. This sequence joins TRBV12-3 or TRBV12-4 and TRBJ1-3; D perhaps matches TRBD1 (6 bases). V lost 1 base and J 2 bases, leaving 6 bases between the germline ends. The CDR3 spans 14 residues. Here the CDR3 reads CASSLGTAGNTIYF. In DNA form, the CDR3 reads TGTGCCAGCAGTTTAGGGACAGCTGGAAACACCATATATTTT.

This clonotype was observed at least ten times. The V call is TRBV28, the J call TRBJ2-2, with D possibly matching TRBD1 (5 bases). V lost 5 bases to trimming and J lost 6 bases, with 13 bases between them. Germline CDR1 reads MDHEN; CDR2 reads SYDVKM. CDR3 length: 14 residues. This chain's CDR3 is CASSEAGKAGELFF. In DNA, the CDR3 is TGTGCCAGCAGTGAGGCAGGGAAGGCCGGGGAGCTGTTTTTT.

The count of this clonotype is one. The rearrangement joins TRBV18 to TRBJ1-2, with D unresolved. This CDR3 is built from 13 residues. With 3 bases removed from V and 6 bases from J, the gap between germline ends came to 11 bases. Germline V gene lookup returns CDR1 KGHSH and CDR2 LQKENI. CDR3: CASSPQKLDGYTF. CDR3 in DNA: TGTGCCAGCTCACCCCAGAAACTCGATGGCTACACCTTC.

This clonotype was observed at least ten times. V gene TRBV28 combines with J gene TRBJ1-5, with TRBD1 as a possible D gene (5 bases). The CDR3 is 14 residues long. Between the trimmed V and J ends, which lost 2 bases and 4 bases, there was a span of 9 bases. Germline V gives CDR1 MDHEN, CDR2 SYDVKM. DNA for the CDR3: TGTGCCAGCAGTTTACTACAGGTGAATCAGCCCCAGCATTTT. It specifies CASSLLQVNQPQHF.

This clonotype was detected only a few times. The V and J genes are TRBV20-1 and TRBJ1-5; D uncertain. Trimming took off 6 bases at V and 4 bases at J, with 13 bases between the two ends. This CDR3 spans 13 amino acids. Per the germline V gene, CDR1 is DFQATT and CDR2 is SNEGSKA (reference sequence). The CDR3 DNA reads TGCAGTGCGACCGGGATAGGGAATCAGCCCCAGCATTTT. Translating gives CSATGIGNQPQHF.

There are many counts of this clonotype. The V and J genes are TRBV19 and TRBJ1-1; D is undetermined. Germline-derived CDR1 and CDR2 are LNHDA and SQIVND (reference sequence). V shed 8 bases and J shed 11 bases, with 24 bases lying between them. This CDR3 region has 14 residues. In DNA, the CDR3 is TGTGCCAGTCTACCACGAAAGACCACCATCCGGGCTTTCTTT. Translation gives CASLPRKTTIRAFF.

The chain employs TRBV3-1 and TRBJ1-2; maybe TRBD1 (6 bases). Per germline, CDR1 LGHDT and CDR2 YNNKEL (reference sequence). The CDR3 loop spans 14 amino acids. V shed 4 bases and J shed 8 bases, with 17 bases lying between them. This CDR3 reads CASSRSDRPLGYTF. DNA for the CDR3: TGTGCCAGCAGCCGATCTGACAGGCCCCTCGGCTACACCTTC.

The chain combines TRBV25-1 with TRBJ2-5; tentative D call: TRBD2 (6 bases). The CDR3 covers 17 residues. V was pared by 3 bases and J by 4 bases, with 21 bases between. In germline, CDR1 is MGHDK, CDR2 SYGVNS. CDR3 nucleotides: TGTGCCAGCAGTGATAAGGGGACTGGGATGGTATCAGAGACCCAGTACTTC. It translates to CASSDKGTGMVSETQYF. The variable domain in full, with the rest retrieved from reference TRBV25-1 and TRBJ2-5, is EADIYQTPRYLVIGTGKKITLECSQTMGHDKMYWYQQDPGMELHLIHYSYGVNSTEKGDLSSESTVSRIRTEHFPLTLESARPSHTSQYLCASSDKGTGMVSETQYFGPGTRLLVL.

The chain joins TRBV4-1 to TRBJ1-1; D is unresolved. Trimming stripped 0 bases from V and 5 bases from J, with 13 bases between. The germline gives CDR1 MGHRA, CDR2 YSYEKL. The CDR3 length is 15 residues. The CDR3 loop is CASSQDWRGWTEAFF. The CDR3 coding sequence is TGCGCCAGCAGCCAAGATTGGCGGGGTTGGACTGAAGCTTTCTTT.

This clonotype was found many times. V and J are TRBV6-5 and TRBJ1-1; D gene uncertain. CDR1 is MNHEY, CDR2 SVGAGI, per germline. The CDR3 has 15 residues. The V end lost 0 bases, the J end lost 0 bases, and 8 bases lay between the germline ends. The CDR3 DNA reads as TGTGCCAGCAGTTACTCTGTACAGATGAACACTGAAGCTTTCTTT. Translating gives CASSYSVQMNTEAFF.

The J gene is TRBJ2-7, the V gene TRBV2; 7 bases align to TRBD1. J lost 2 bases, V lost 8 bases, and 6 bases had no gene match. CDR3 length: 13 residues. CDR1 SNHLY and CDR2 FYNNEI come from the germline V gene. In DNA form, the CDR3 reads TGTGCCAGCTCCGGGACAGAGACCTACGAGCAGTACTTC. Translating gives CASSGTETYEQYF. Based on the CDR3 plus reference TRBV2 and TRBJ2-7, the full variable domain is EPEVTQTPSHQVTQMGQEVILRCVPISNHLYFYWYRQILGQKVEFLVSFYNNEISEKSEIFDDQFSVERPDGSNFTLKIRSTKLEDSAMYFCASSGTETYEQYFGPGTRLTVT.

The sample holds many counts of this clonotype. V is TRBV20-1 and J is TRBJ1-2; no firm D call. V was cut by 3 bases and J by 2 bases, with 7 bases left in between. CDR1 is DFQATT and CDR2 is SNEGSKA in the germline V gene (reference sequence). There are 12 residues in the CDR3. The CDR3 protein is CSARGLNYGYTF. In nucleotides, the CDR3 is TGCAGTGCTAGGGGTCTGAACTATGGCTACACCTTC.

This clonotype was detected ten times or more. The chain employs TRBV7-9 and TRBJ1-5; D is unclear. V gave up 8 bases and J gave up 7 bases, with 15 bases separating them. Per germline, CDR1 SEHNR and CDR2 FQNEAQ (reference sequence). The CDR3 sequence is 13 residues long. CDR3 protein: CASAGEEGQPQHF. CDR3 coding DNA: TGTGCCAGCGCCGGGGAGGAGGGACAGCCCCAGCATTTT. Combining the CDR3 with reference TRBV7-9 and TRBJ1-5 gives the whole variable domain DTGVSQNPRHKITKRGQNVTFRCDPISEHNRLYWYRQTLGQGPEFLTYFQNEAQLEKSRLLSDRFSAERPKGSFSTLEIQRTEQGDSAMYLCASAGEEGQPQHFGDGTRLSIL.

Turning to this clonotype: This may be a read error, as it is one base from a much larger clone. The chain combines TRBV29-1 with TRBJ2-5; TRBD2 might be the D (5 bases). The CDR3 totals 15 residues. The germline gives CDR1 SQVTM, CDR2 ANQGSEA. This chain's CDR3 is CSVKEAGLYQETKYF. The CDR3, as DNA: TGCAGCGTCAAGGAGGCAGGTCTGTACCAAGAGACCAAGTACTTC.

This clonotype was recorded many times. The chain recombines TRBV15 with TRBJ1-2; D gene uncertain. Trimming stripped 0 bases from V and 4 bases from J, with 12 bases between. Germline V CDR1 and CDR2: LNHNV, YYDKDF (reference sequence). This CDR3 is 15 amino acids long. The CDR3 spells CATSRDSWVGYGYTF. In nucleotides, the CDR3 is TGTGCCACCAGCAGAGATTCCTGGGTCGGCTATGGCTACACCTTC.